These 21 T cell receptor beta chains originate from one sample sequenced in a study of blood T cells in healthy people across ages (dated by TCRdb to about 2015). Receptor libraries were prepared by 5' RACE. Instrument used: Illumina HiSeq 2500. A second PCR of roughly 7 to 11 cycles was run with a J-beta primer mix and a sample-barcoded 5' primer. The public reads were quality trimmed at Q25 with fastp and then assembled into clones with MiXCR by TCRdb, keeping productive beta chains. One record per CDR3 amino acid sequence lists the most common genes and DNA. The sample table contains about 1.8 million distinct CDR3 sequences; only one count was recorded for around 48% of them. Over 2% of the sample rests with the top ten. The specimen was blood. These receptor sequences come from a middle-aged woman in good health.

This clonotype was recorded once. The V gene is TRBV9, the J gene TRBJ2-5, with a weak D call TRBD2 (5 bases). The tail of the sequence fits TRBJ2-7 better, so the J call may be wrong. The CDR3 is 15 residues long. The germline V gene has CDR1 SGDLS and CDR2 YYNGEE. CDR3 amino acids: CASSVEASGLYEQYF. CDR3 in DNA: TGTGCCAGCAGCGTAGAGGCGAGCGGCCTCTACGAGCAGTACTTC.

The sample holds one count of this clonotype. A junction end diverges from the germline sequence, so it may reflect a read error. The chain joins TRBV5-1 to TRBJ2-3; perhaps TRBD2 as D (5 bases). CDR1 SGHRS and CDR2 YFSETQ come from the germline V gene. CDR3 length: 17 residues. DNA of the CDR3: TGCGCCAGCAACTTGGCCCGCCTTGGCGGGAGCACAGATACGCAGTATTTT. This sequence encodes CASNLARLGGSTDTQYF.

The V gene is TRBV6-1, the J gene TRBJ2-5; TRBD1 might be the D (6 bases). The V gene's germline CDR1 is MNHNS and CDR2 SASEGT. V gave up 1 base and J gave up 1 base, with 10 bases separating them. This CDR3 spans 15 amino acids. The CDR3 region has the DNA TGTGCCAGCAGTGAAGGCCAGGGGCCCCAAGAGACCCAGTACTTC. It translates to CASSEGQGPQETQYF.

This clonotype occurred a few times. The CDR3 DNA follows: TGTGCCAGCAGTTACTCGGGCGGGACCTCCTACAATGAGCAGTTCTTC. Encoded protein: CASSYSGGTSYNEQFF. The chain joins TRBV6-6 to TRBJ2-1, with a tentative D call TRBD2 (6 bases). V was trimmed by 0 bases and J by 0 bases, leaving 9 bases between them. Looked up from germline, CDR1 is MNHNY and CDR2 is SVGAGI (reference sequence). This CDR3 comprises 16 residues.

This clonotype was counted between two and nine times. The DNA for the CDR3 is TGCGCCAGCAGCCTGGGGCCAGTCCCCTACGAGCAGTACTTC. Amino acids: CASSLGPVPYEQYF. The chain couples TRBV4-1 to TRBJ2-7; D possibly corresponds to TRBD1 (5 bases). V lost 4 bases to trimming and J lost 2 bases, with 12 bases between them. This CDR3 spans 14 amino acids. Germline assignment: CDR1 MGHRA and CDR2 YSYEKL.

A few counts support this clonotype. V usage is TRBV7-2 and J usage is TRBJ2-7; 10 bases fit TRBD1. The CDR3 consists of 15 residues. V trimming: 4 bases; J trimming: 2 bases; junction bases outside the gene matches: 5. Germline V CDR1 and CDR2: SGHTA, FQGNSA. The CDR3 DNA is TGTGCCAGCAGCTCCAGACAGGGGGCGACCTACGAGCAGTACTTC. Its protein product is CASSSRQGATYEQYF.

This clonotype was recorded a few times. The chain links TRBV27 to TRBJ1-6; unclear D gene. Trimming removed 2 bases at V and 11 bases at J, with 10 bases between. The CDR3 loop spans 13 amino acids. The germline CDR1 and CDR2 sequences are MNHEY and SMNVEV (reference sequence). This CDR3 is CASSLVPRAPLHF. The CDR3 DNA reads TGTGCCAGCAGTTTAGTCCCCCGAGCACCCCTCCACTTT.

CDR3 nucleotides: TGTGCCAGTGGTGCAACTAATGAAAAACTGTTTTTT. Translated: CASGATNEKLFF. The rearrangement joins TRBV7-3 to TRBJ1-4; D is unclear. This CDR3 region has 12 residues. CDR1 and CDR2 (germline): SGHTA, FQGTGA. Between the trimmed V and J ends, which lost 9 bases and 0 bases, there was a span of 5 bases.

CDR3 in amino acids: CASSQDDGRGTFF. The CDR3 DNA is TGCGCCAGCAGCCAAGATGATGGAAGGGGTACGTTCTTC. V is TRBV4-3 and J is TRBJ2-1; D possibly corresponds to TRBD1 (5 bases). The CDR3 spans 13 residues. Germline values: CDR1 LGHNA, CDR2 YSLEER. Trimming removed 0 bases from V and 15 bases from J, with 15 bases in between.

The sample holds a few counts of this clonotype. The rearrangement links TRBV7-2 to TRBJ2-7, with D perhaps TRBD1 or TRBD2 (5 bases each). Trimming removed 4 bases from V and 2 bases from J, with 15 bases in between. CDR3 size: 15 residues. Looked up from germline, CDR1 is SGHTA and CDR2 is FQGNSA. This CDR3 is CASSSRSGSPYEQYF. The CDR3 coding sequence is TGTGCCAGCAGCTCCCGATCAGGGAGCCCCTACGAGCAGTACTTC.

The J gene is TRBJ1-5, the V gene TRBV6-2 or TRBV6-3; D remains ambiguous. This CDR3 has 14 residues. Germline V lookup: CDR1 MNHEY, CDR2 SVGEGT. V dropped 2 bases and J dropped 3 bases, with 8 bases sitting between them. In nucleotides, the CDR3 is TGTGCCAGCAGTTACAACAGTAACAATCAGCCCCAGCATTTT. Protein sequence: CASSYNSNNQPQHF.

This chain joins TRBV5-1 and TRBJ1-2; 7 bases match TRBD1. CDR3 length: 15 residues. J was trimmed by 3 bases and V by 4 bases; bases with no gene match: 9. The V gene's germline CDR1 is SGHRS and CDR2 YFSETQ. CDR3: CASSRGGGVDYGYTF. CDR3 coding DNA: TGCGCCAGCAGCAGGGGAGGGGGCGTAGACTATGGCTACACCTTC.

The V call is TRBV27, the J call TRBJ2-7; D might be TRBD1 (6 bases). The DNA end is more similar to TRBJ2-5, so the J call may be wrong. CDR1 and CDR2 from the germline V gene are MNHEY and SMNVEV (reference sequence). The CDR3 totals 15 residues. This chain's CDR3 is CASSSQGSRAETQYF. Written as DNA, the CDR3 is TGTGCCAGCAGTTCACAGGGATCCAGGGCCGAGACCCAGTACTTC.

This chain's CDR3 is CASSPIIGVANYGYTF. CDR3 nucleotides: TGTGCCAGCAGTCCAATCATAGGGGTGGCTAACTATGGCTACACCTTC. The genes are TRBV28 and TRBJ1-2, with a possible D match to TRBD1 (5 bases). The V and J ends lost 5 bases and 0 bases respectively, with 16 bases between them. CDR1 and CDR2 (germline): MDHEN, SYDVKM. CDR3 length equals 16 residues.

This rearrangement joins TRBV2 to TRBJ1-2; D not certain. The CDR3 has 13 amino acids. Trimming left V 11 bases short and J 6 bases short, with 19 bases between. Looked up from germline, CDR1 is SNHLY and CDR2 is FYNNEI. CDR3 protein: CALKTATINGYTF. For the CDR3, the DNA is TGTGCCCTAAAAACCGCCACAATCAATGGCTACACCTTC.

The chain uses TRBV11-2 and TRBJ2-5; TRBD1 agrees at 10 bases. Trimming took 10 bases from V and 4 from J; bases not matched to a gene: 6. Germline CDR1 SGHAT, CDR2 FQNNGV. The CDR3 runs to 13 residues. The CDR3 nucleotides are TGTGCCACGGGCGGGGACAGGGGAGAGACCCAGTACTTC. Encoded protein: CATGGDRGETQYF.

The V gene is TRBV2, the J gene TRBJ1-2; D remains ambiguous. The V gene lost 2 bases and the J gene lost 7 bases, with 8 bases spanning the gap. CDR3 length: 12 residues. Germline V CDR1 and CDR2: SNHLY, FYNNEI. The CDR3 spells CASSELRTGYTF. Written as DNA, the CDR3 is TGTGCCAGCAGTGAACTGAGAACTGGCTACACCTTC.

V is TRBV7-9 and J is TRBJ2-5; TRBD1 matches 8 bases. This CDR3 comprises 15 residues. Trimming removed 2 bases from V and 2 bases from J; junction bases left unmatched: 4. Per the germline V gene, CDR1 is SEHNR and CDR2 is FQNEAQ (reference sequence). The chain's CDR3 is CASSLQDREQETQYF. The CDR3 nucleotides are TGTGCCAGCAGCTTACAGGACAGGGAACAAGAGACCCAGTACTTC.

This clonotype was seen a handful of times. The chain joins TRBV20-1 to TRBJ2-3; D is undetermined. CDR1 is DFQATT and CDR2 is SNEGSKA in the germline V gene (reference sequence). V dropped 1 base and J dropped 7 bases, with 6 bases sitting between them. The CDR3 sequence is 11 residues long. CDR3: CSARGGYTQYF. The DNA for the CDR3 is TGCAGTGCTAGAGGGGGTTATACGCAGTATTTT.

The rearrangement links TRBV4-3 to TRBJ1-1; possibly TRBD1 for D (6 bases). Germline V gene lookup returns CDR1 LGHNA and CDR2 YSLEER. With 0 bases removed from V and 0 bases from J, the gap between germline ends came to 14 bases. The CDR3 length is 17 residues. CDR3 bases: TGCGCCAGCAGCCAAGATAGAGCGGGGGCCCTGAACACTGAAGCTTTCTTT. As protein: CASSQDRAGALNTEAFF.

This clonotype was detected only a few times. CDR3 DNA: TGTGCCAGCAGTGTAAGGGGGAACTCCTACAATGAGCAGTTCTTC. Its translation: CASSVRGNSYNEQFF. The V call is TRBV2, the J call TRBJ2-1; weak D call: TRBD1 (6 bases). With 4 bases removed from V and 0 bases from J, the gap between germline ends came to 10 bases. Germline V gives CDR1 SNHLY, CDR2 FYNNEI. The length of the CDR3 is 15 residues.